This T cell receptor beta chain was documented in a study of shared clonotypes between healthy human individuals. Genomic DNA came from about 97 million PBMCs in unsorted samples. An assay was performed, and its level was deep. Sequencing used immunoSEQ multiplex PCR; TCRdb keeps in-frame clones, though not all of them. The sample records about 460,000 clones, 60% to 80% being singletons. This clone was detected once. The CDR3 extends over 15 amino acids. CDR1 and CDR2 (germline): ENHRY, SYGVKD. V shed 6 bases and J 3 bases; nucleotides not matched to a gene: 7. Sample: PBMCs. The V gene is TRBV10-3, the J gene TRBJ2-2; 7 nucleotides align to TRBD2. This sequence originates from a woman between 35 and 50 years old in good health. Some clones in this sample may be carry-over from other donors' samples. CDR3 protein: CAIRGRTRDTGELFF. DNA for the CDR3: TGTGCCATCAGGGGGAGGACTAGAGACACCGGGGAGCTGTTTTTT.